This is a list of T cell receptor beta chains from one sample in a study of B cell selection in AIRE deficiency. Only in-frame clones appear in the TCRdb table, and some are missing; sequencing was by immunoSEQ multiplex PCR. The sample lists about 26,000 clones; about 92% were seen once. The sequenced sample was CD4+CD25+ Tregs sorted from PBMCs. The receptor set was obtained from a human donor in good health. The CDR3 runs from the conserved cysteine through the conserved F or W. The D gene is left open where the match is weak. Clone size appears in some rows only: once, few, many, or a class for an expanded clone.

d_call clone_size j_call v_call cdr3_aa cdr3_nt
- - TRBJ1-4 TRBV29-1 CSVVWDREKLFF TGCAGCGTCGTCTGGGACCGGGAAAAACTGTTTTTT
- - TRBJ2-7 TRBV5-5 CASSRPRVSEQYF TGTGCCAGCAGCCGCCCCCGGGTGAGCGAGCAGTACTTC
TRBD1 - TRBJ1-2 TRBV2 CASSEDRFYGYTF TGTGCCAGCAGTGAGGACAGGTTCTATGGCTACACCTTC
- - TRBJ1-2 TRBV6-5 CASRAMERNYGYTF TGTGCCAGCAGGGCGATGGAGCGCAACTATGGCTACACCTTC
- - TRBJ1-4 TRBV7-2 CASSLDGASEKLFF TGTGCCAGCAGCTTAGATGGAGCAAGTGAAAAACTGTTTTTT
TRBD1 - TRBJ2-4 TRBV5-1 CASTQGTGLAKNIQYF TGCGCCAGCACCCAAGGGACAGGGCTAGCCAAAAACATTCAGTACTTC
- - TRBJ1-1 TRBV4-1 CASSQGTGISTLNTEAFF TGCGCCAGCAGCCAAGGTACCGGGATCTCAACTTTGAACACTGAAGCTTTCTTT
TRBD2 once TRBJ2-1 TRBV30 CAWSVRENRFF TGTGCCTGGAGTGTGCGGGAGAATAGGTTCTTC
- once TRBJ2-6 TRBV10-2 CASSETSSGANVLTF TGCGCCAGCAGTGAGACCAGCTCTGGGGCCAACGTCCTGACTTTC
TRBD1 once TRBJ1-2 TRBV5-1 CASSPGQGRSYGYTF TGCGCCAGCAGCCCAGGACAGGGGAGGTCCTATGGCTACACCTTC
- - TRBJ1-2 TRBV20-1 CSAREGGYTF TGCAGTGCTAGAGAGGGTGGCTACACCTTC
- - TRBJ2-5 TRBV27 CASSSYREETQYF TGTGCCAGCAGTTCTTACAGGGAAGAGACCCAGTACTTC
- - TRBJ1-3 TRBV11-2 CASRTPGQSSGNTIYF TGTGCCAGCAGGACCCCCGGACAGTCATCGGGAAACACCATATATTTT
TRBD1 - TRBJ1-2 TRBV18 CASSPGQGADYGYTF TGTGCCAGCTCACCGGGACAGGGGGCTGACTATGGCTACACCTTC
TRBD2 once TRBJ2-2 TRBV18 CASSPPSGGLNTGELFF TGTGCCAGCTCACCACCTAGCGGGGGCCTGAACACCGGGGAGCTGTTTTTT
- once TRBJ2-2 TRBV6-5 CASSLTGNTGELFF TGTGCCAGCAGCCTAACAGGGAACACCGGGGAGCTGTTTTTT
TRBD1 - TRBJ1-2 TRBV6-5 CASSSSWTGGYGYTF TGTGCCAGCAGTTCATCGTGGACAGGGGGCTATGGCTACACCTTC